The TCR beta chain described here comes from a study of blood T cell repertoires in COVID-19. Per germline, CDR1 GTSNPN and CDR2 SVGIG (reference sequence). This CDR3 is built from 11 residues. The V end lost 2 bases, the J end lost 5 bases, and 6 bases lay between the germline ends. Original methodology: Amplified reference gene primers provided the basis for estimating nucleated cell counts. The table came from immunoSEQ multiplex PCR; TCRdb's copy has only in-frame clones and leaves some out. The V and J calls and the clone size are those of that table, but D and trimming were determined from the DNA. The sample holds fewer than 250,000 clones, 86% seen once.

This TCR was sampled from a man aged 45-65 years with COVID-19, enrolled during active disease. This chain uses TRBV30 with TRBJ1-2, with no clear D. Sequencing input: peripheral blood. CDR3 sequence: CAWSPTYGYTF. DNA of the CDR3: TGTGCCTGGAGTCCCACTTATGGCTACACCTTC.